This TCR beta chain came from a study of T-cell memory formation after mild COVID-19. Trimming at V came to 3 bases and at J to 5 bases, leaving 15 bases not matched to a gene. CDR3 length: 17 residues. TCRdb passed the 5' RACE reads through MiXCR, listing each CDR3 protein once. Of roughly 350,000 distinct CDR3 sequences listed, around 28% are singletons. The receptor was isolated from an adult woman who had mild COVID-19 (a few samples of this study predate the infection). Cell type and time point are not known. The chain has TRBV12-3 or TRBV12-4 and TRBJ2-7; TRBD1 aligns across 8 bases. The sequencing sample was made of PBMCs or a T cell subset sorted from them (not recorded which). CDR3 bases: TGTGCCAGCAGTTTCAGGGGGCGTCTTGACAACTCTAACGAGCAGTACTTC. This sequence encodes CASSFRGRLDNSNEQYF.